This T cell receptor beta chain was sequenced in a study of T cell clonotyping in hematopoietic cell transplantation. Turning to the study itself: Cytoreduction preceded collection of pretransplant recipient samples. Study-wide findings and caveats: Broader posttransplant TCR repertoire diversity was predicted by graft donor and pretransplant recipient Inverse Simpson Index values. CD4 and CD8 repertoire contributions could not be separated without sorting. After transplant, recipient diversity fell while pathologically expanded clonotypes grew through day 180.

V dropped 2 bases and J dropped 0; count of bases not matched to a gene: 5. Germline lookup yields CDR1 MNHEY and CDR2 SMNVEV (reference sequence). This CDR3 is 17 amino acids long. TCRdb's copy holds only in-frame clones and misses some; the assay was immunoSEQ multiplex PCR. The repertoire holds approximately 80,000 clones, with 95% to 97% as singletons. Time point meaning: recipient sample about 28 days before transplant, after cytoreduction. Comments on this clone: Antigen specificity is unknown.

This clonotype was sampled from a woman between 45 and 65 years old with acute myeloid leukemia. Some clones in this sample may be carry-over from other donors' samples. The V call is TRBV27, the J call TRBJ1-5, with 9 bases matching TRBD1. This sample comprised peripheral blood mononuclear cells, obtained before stem cell transplant. The CDR3 nucleotides read TGTGCCAGCAGTTTACGGGGGACAGGGTATAGCAATCAGCCCCAGCATTTT. The encoded protein is CASSLRGTGYSNQPQHF.